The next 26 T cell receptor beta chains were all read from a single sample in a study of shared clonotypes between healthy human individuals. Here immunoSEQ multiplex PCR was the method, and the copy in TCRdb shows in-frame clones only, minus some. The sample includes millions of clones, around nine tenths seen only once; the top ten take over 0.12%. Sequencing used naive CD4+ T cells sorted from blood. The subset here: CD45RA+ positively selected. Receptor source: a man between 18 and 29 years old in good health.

The CDR3 region has the DNA TGTGCCAGCAGCTTAGCACTAGCGAATGAGCAGTTCTTC. This translates into CASSLALANEQFF. V and J are TRBV7-2 and TRBJ2-1, with TRBD2 matching over 7 bases. Germline V gene data show CDR1 as SGHTA and CDR2 as FQGNSA. The CDR3 is made up of 13 amino acids. After removal of 0 bases from V and 7 bases from J, the junction contained 0 bases not matched to a gene.

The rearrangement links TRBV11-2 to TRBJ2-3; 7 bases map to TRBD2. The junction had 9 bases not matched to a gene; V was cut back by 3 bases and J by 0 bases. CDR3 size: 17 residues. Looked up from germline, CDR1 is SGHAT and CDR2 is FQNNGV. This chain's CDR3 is CASSFPDGGSSTDTQYF. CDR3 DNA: TGTGCCAGCAGCTTTCCCGACGGGGGGTCTAGCACAGATACGCAGTATTTT.

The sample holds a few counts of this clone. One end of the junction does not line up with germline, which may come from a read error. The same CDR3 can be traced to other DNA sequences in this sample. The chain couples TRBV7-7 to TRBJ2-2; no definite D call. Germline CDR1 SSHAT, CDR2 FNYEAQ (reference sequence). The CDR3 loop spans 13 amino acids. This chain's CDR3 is CASSLEYTGELFF. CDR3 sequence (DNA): TGTGCTAGCAGCTTAGAGTACACCGGGGAGCTGTTTTTT.

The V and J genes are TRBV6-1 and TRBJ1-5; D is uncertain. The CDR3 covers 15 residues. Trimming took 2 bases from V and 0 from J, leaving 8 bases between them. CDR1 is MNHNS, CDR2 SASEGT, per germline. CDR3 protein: CASSELHSSNQPQHF. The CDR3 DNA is TGTGCCAGCAGTGAACTGCACAGTAGCAATCAGCCCCAGCATTTT.

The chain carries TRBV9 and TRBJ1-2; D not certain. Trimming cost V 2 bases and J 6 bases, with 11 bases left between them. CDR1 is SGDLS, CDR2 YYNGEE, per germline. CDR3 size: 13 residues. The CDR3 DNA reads TGTGCCAGCAGCGTTGGACCTGGCGATGGCTACACCTTC. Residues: CASSVGPGDGYTF.

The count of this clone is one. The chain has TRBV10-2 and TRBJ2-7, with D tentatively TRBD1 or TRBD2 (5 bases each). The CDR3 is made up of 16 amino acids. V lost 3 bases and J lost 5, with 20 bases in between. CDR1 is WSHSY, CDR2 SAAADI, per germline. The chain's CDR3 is CASSEPSRGDGHEQYF. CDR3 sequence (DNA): TGCGCCAGCAGTGAACCCTCCCGAGGGGACGGCCACGAGCAGTACTTC.

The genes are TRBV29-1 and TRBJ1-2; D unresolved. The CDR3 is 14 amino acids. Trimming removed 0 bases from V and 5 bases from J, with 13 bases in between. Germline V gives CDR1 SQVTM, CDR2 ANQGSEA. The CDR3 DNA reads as TGCAGCGTTGAAGATTGGGGTGGTTCTTATGGCTACACCTTC. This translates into CSVEDWGGSYGYTF.

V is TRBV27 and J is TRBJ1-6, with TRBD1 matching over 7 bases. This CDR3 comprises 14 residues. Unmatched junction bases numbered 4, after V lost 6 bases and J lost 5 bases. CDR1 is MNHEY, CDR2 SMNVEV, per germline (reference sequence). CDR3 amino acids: CASRKGQHNSPLHF. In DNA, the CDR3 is TGTGCCAGCAGGAAGGGACAGCATAATTCACCCCTCCACTTT.

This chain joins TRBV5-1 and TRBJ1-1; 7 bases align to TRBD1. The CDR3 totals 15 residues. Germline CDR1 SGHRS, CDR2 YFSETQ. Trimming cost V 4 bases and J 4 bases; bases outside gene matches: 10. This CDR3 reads CASSRGQPGSTEAFF. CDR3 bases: TGCGCCAGCAGCAGGGGACAGCCGGGGAGCACTGAAGCTTTCTTT.

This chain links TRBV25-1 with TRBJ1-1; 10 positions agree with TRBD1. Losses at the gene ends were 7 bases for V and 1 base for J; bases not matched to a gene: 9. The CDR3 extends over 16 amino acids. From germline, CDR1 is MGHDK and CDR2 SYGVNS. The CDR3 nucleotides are TGTGCCAGCACCGGGACAGGGGTAATAAGGAACACTGAAGCTTTCTTT. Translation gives CASTGTGVIRNTEAFF.

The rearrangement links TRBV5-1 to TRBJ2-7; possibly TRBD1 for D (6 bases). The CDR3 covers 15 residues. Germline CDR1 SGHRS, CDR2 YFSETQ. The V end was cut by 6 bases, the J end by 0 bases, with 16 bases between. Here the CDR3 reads CASTRETGSSYEQYF. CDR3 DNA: TGCGCCAGCACCCGAGAAACAGGGAGCTCCTACGAGCAGTACTTC.

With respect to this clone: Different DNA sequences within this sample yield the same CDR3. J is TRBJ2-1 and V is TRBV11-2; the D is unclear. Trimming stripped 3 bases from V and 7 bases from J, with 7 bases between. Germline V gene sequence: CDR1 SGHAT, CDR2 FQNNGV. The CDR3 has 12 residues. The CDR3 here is CASSLSWNEQFF. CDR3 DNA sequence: TGTGCCAGCAGCTTGTCTTGGAATGAGCAGTTCTTC.

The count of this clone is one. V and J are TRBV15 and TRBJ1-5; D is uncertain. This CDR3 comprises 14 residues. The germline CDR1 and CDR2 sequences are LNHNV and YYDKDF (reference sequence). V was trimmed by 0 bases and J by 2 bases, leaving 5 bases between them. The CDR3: CATSREERNQPQHF. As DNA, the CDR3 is TGTGCCACCAGCAGAGAGGAACGCAATCAGCCCCAGCATTTT.

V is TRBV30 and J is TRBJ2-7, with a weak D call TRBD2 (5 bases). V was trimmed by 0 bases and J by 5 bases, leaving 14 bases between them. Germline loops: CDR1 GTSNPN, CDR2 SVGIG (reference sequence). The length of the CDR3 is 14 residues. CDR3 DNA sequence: TGTGCCTGGAGTGTTCGGGGAAGGAAGGACGAGCAGTACTTC. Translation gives CAWSVRGRKDEQYF.

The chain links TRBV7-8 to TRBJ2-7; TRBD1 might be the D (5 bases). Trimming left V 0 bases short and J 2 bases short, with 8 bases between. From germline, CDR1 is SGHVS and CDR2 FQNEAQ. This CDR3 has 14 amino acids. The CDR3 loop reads CASSLAGAAYEQYF. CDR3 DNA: TGTGCCAGCAGCTTAGCAGGGGCAGCCTACGAGCAGTACTTC. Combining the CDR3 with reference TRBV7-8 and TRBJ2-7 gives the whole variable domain GAGVSQSPRYKVAKRGQDVALRCDPISGHVSLFWYQQALGQGPEFLTYFQNEAQLDKSGLPSDRFFAERPEGSVSTLKIQRTQQEDSAVYLCASSLAGAAYEQYFGPGTRLTVT.

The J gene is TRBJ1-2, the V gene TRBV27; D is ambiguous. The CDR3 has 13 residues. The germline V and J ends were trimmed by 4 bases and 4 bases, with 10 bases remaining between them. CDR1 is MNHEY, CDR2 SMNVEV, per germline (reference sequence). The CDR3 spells CASSSPRSYGYTF. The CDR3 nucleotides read TGTGCCAGCAGTTCTCCCCGATCCTATGGCTACACCTTC.

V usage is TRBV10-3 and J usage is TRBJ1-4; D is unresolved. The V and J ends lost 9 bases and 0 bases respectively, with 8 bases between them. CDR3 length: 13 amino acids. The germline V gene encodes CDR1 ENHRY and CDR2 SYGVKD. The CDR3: CAMSEATNEKLFF. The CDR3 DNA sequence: TGTGCCATGTCGGAAGCAACTAATGAAAAACTGTTTTTT.

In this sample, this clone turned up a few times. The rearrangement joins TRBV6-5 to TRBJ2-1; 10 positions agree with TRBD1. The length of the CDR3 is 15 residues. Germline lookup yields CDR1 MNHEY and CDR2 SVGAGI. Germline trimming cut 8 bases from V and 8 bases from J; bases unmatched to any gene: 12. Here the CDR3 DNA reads TGTGCCAGCGCTTATCGGGACAGGGGTATCTATGAGCAGTTCTTC. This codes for CASAYRDRGIYEQFF.

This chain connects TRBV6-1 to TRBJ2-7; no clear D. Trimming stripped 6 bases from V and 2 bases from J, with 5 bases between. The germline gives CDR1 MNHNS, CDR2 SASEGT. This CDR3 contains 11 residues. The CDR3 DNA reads TGTGCCAGCAGAGGACCCTACGAGCAGTACTTC. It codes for CASRGPYEQYF.

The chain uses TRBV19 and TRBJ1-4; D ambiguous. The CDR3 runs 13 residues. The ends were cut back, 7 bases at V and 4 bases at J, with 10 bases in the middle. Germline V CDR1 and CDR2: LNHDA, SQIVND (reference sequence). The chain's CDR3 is CASTRGVNEKLFF. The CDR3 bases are TGTGCCAGTACCCGTGGGGTTAATGAAAAACTGTTTTTT.

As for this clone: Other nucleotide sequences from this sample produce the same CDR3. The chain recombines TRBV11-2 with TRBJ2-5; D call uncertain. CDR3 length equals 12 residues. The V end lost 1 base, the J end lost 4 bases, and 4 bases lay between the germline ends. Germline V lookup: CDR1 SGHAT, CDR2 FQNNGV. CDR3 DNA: TGTGCCAGCAGCTTAGGGGCAGAGACCCAGTACTTC. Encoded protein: CASSLGAETQYF.

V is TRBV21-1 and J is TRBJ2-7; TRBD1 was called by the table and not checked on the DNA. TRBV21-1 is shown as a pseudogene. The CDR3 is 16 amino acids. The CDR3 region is CASSKRGTQSNREQYF. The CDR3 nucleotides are TGTGCCAGCAGCAAAAGGGGGACACAGTCAAATCGGGAGCAGTACTTC.

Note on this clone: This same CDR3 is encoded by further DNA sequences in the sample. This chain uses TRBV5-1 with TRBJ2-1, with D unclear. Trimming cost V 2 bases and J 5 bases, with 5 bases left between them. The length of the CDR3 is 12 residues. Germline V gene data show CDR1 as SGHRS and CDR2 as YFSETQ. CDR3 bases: TGCGCCAGCAGCTTAACCAACAATGAGCAGTTCTTC. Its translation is CASSLTNNEQFF.

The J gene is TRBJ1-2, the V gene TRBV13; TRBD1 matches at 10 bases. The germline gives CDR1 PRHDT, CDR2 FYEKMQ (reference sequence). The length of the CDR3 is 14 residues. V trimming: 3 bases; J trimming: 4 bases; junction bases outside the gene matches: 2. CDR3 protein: CASSFRDRGYGYTF. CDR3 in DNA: TGTGCCAGCAGCTTTCGGGACAGGGGCTATGGCTACACCTTC.

CDR3 protein: CASSLTGLTDTQYF. The CDR3 DNA reads as TGTGCCAGCAGCCTGACAGGGTTAACAGATACGCAGTATTTT. The chain has TRBV11-2 and TRBJ2-3; 7 bases line up with TRBD1. In germline, CDR1 is SGHAT, CDR2 FQNNGV. The V and J ends lost 5 bases and 3 bases, in that order; junction bases with no gene match: 5. This CDR3 comprises 14 residues.

This CDR3 is CASSLVALALDTQYF. Written as DNA, the CDR3 is TGTGCCAGCAGCTTAGTCGCCCTAGCGTTGGATACGCAGTATTTT. The J gene is TRBJ2-3, the V gene TRBV7-9, with D perhaps TRBD2 (6 bases). The CDR3 totals 15 residues. Germline V gives CDR1 SEHNR, CDR2 FQNEAQ (reference sequence). The V end lost 1 base, the J end lost 6 bases, and 14 bases lay between the germline ends. The entire variable domain, with the rest obtained from reference TRBV7-9 and TRBJ2-3, is as follows: DTGVSQNPRHKITKRGQNVTFRCDPISEHNRLYWYRQTLGQGPEFLTYFQNEAQLEKSRLLSDRFSAERPKGSFSTLEIQRTEQGDSAMYLCASSLVALALDTQYFGPGTRLTVL.